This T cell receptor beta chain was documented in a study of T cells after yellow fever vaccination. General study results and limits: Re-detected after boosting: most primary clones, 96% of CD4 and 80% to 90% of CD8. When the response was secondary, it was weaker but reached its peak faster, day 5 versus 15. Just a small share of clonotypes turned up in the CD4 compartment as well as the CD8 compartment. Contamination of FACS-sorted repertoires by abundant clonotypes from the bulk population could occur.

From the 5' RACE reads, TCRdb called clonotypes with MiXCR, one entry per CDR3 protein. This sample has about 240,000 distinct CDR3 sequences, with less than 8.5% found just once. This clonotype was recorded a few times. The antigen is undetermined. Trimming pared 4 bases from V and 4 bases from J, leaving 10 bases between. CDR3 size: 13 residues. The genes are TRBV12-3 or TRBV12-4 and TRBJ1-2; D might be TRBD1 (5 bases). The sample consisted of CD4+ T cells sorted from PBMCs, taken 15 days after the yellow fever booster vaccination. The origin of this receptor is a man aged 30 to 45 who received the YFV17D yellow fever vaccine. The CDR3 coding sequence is TGTGCCAGCAGTTCCGGGGCTGGCTATGGCTACACCTTC. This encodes CASSSGAGYGYTF.